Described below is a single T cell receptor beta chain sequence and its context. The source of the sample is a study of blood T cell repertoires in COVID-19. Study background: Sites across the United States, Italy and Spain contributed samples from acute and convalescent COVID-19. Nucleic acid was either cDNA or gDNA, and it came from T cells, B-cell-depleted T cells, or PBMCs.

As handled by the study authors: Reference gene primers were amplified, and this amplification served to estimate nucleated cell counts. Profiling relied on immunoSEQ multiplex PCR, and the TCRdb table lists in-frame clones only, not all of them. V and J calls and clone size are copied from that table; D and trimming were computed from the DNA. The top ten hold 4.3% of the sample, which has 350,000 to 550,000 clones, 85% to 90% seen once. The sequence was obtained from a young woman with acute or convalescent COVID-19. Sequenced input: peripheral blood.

CDR3 sequence reads: CASSATPDRVETQYF. CDR3 DNA sequence: TGCGCCAGCAGCGCCACCCCGGACAGGGTTGAGACCCAGTACTTC. The chain combines TRBV4-1 with TRBJ2-5; 8 bases fit TRBD1. There are 15 residues in the CDR3. Trimming at V came to 5 bases and at J to 5 bases, leaving 10 bases not matched to a gene. Germline V gene sequence: CDR1 MGHRA, CDR2 YSYEKL.